This entry is about one T cell receptor beta chain. Its antigen is unknown. This table comes from immunoSEQ multiplex PCR, and its TCRdb copy is limited to in-frame clones, with some not included. The top ten hold around 15% of the sample, which has 40,000 to 45,000 clones, 85% to 95% seen once. This sample is drawn from a study of OX40 agonist ivuxolimab in advanced cancers. Study conclusions and caveats: Among patients with partial responses at 0.1-3.0 mg/kg, clonal expansion was among the lowest. CD8+ T cells averaged more expanded clones than CD4+. By week 6 at 0.1 to 3.0 mg/kg, blood CD4+ and CD8+ T cells had expanded clonally.

Trimming took 8 bases from V and 1 from J, leaving 11 bases between them. Per the germline V gene, CDR1 is MNHEY and CDR2 is SMNVEV (reference sequence). The CDR3 runs to 14 residues. The TCR comes from an adult with an advanced solid tumor such as melanoma, head and neck, liver or kidney cancer. The sample was CD4+ or CD8+ T cells sorted from blood, taken in a trial of the OX40 agonist ivuxolimab. The rearrangement uses TRBV27 and TRBJ2-2, with D possibly being TRBD1 (6 bases). CDR3 in DNA: TGTGCCAGCCGGGACACCCAGAACACCGGGGAGCTGTTTTTT. Amino acid sequence: CASRDTQNTGELFF.